The entry that follows covers one T cell receptor beta chain sequence. This clone appeared a single time. No cognate antigen has been identified for it. No base-level quality is on record; no much larger clone is a single base apart. The data belong to a study of blood T cell repertoires in COVID-19 (TCRdb year 2020). Regarding the research as a whole: Collaborator samples came from the United States, Italy and Spain and covered acute and convalescent phases of COVID-19. The material from the prospective study consisted of cDNA or gDNA derived from T cells, B-cell-depleted T cells, or PBMCs. Subjects who had been exposed to COVID-19, were actively infected with it, or had recovered from it provided the deeply sampled blood TCRbeta repertoires that made up the dataset. A freely available public database, intended as a resource for researchers studying the immune response to SARS-CoV-2, is where the repertoires were released. The samples were drawn from two sources: the first 160 participants of the ongoing ImmuneRACE study, and 950 to 1,500 subjects contributed by 6 global collaborators. Sample metadata almost always included a de-identified subject ID, COVID-19 status, age in years and sex. Where available, HLA class I and class II types were obtained from metadata supplied by the sample provider rather than from assay-based typing.

TCRbeta CDR3 regions were amplified from genomic DNA using the immunoSEQ Assay, a bias-controlled multiplex PCR. Per the original workflow: The number of nucleated cells in each sample was estimated by amplification of reference gene primers within the assay. Sequence reads were collapsed and filtered to measure the absolute abundance of every unique TCRbeta CDR3 rearrangement. For each sample, productive Simpson clonality was calculated as the square root of Simpson's diversity index over productive rearrangements. The source is immuneACCESS, and TCRdb retained only in-frame sequences with V and J called. Part of the clones is not carried over; for the studies checked, unresolved V genes explain less than half of this, and the remainder is unexplained. Clone size and the V and J calls come from that table; the DNA yielded D and trimming. This sample comprises tens of thousands of clones, 65% to 90% of them detected only once. Over 9.5% of the sample comes from the top ten.

The CDR3 holds 15 amino acids from the cysteine to the phenylalanine. Only the CDR3 portion is preserved as DNA: 45 bases, with reading frame beginning at the first base. A distance of 11 bases separates the germline ends of V and J, which lose 1 base and 1 base respectively. The CDR1 and CDR2 encoded by the germline V gene (reference sequence) are LGHDT and YNNKEL. The collaborating institutions used their own protocols to collect whole blood in K2EDTA tubes. For TCRbeta analysis, collaborator samples were shipped as frozen whole blood, as isolated PBMCs, or as DNA extracted from either sample type. Study-wide findings and limitations: Clinical and demographic metadata were provided uncurated, with the amount varying by source and participant.

Sequencing input: peripheral blood. The V and J segments used are TRBV3-1 (or the pseudogene TRBV3-2) and TRBJ2-7, with an unclear D gene assignment. This receptor was obtained from a human donor in a cohort sampled during active COVID-19. The DNA reads TGTGCCAGCAGCCAAGTGAGTAGCTCATCCTACGAGCAGTACTTC. Its protein is CASSQVSSSSYEQYF.